What follows are 10 T cell receptor beta chains derived from one specimen sequenced in a study of CD8+ T cells in alopecia areata (dated by TCRdb to 2017 to 2018). The library relied on the immunoSEQ multiplex PCR assay. For TCR sequencing, RNA was extracted from every sample and reverse transcribed into cDNA to serve as template. TCRdb's version of the immuneACCESS table is confined to in-frame rearrangements and falls short of the full clone set. An unresolved V gene accounts for under half of the shortfall where checked; the remainder is of unknown origin. Within this sample are around 110,000 clones, with 84% of them counted one time only. The leading ten clones occupy 24% of the sample. The sample's time point label, in plain terms: around 26 weeks on oral tofacitinib. The sample's treatment or condition, from its label and the paper: oral pan-JAK inhibitor, 5-10 mg twice daily. Specimen: CD8+ T cells sorted from blood, collected at week 24, from a patient treated with tofacitinib. These receptors originate from a human donor with alopecia areata.

This clone has only a few counts. The chain joins TRBV5-5 to TRBJ1-5, with D unresolved. The CDR3 has 15 amino acids. The germline V and J ends were trimmed by 3 bases and 4 bases, with 14 bases remaining between them. Germline V gene data show CDR1 as SGHKS and CDR2 as YYEKEE (reference sequence). CDR3 loop: CASSWGLPFNQPQHF. CDR3 in DNA: TGTGCCAGCAGCTGGGGTTTGCCTTTTAATCAGCCCCAGCATTTT.

The chain links TRBV7-2 to TRBJ1-6; possible D gene TRBD1, 5 bases. Germline-derived CDR1 and CDR2 are SGHTA and FQGNSA. This CDR3 spans 16 amino acids. V was clipped by 3 bases and J by 10 bases, with 19 bases between them. The CDR3 loop is CASSFSRDNYGSPLHF. The CDR3 nucleotides read TGTGCCAGCAGCTTTAGCAGGGATAATTATGGATCACCCCTCCACTTT.

This clone was detected a few times. This chain links TRBV12-5 with TRBJ2-5; D gene ambiguous. The V and J ends lost 5 bases and 2 bases respectively, with 15 bases between them. The germline CDR1 and CDR2 sequences are LGHNT and FRNRAP. The CDR3 has 15 amino acids. CDR3 residues: CASGHLNPEQETQYF. CDR3 sequence (DNA): TGTGCTAGTGGTCACCTCAACCCTGAGCAAGAGACCCAGTACTTC.

The gene calls are TRBV2 and TRBJ1-6; the D is unclear. V was shortened by 1 base and J by 7 bases, with 11 bases between the two germline ends. The CDR3 spans 15 residues. The germline V gene encodes CDR1 SNHLY and CDR2 FYNNEI. The CDR3 region has the DNA TGTGCCAGCAGTGAAGGGGGAGGGCGGAATTCACCCCTCCACTTT. It yields the protein CASSEGGGRNSPLHF.

The V and J genes are TRBV19 and TRBJ2-7, with TRBD2 identical over 10 bases. The V gene end was trimmed by 5 bases and the J gene end by 3 bases; junction bases not matched to a gene: 7. This CDR3 spans 15 amino acids. From germline, CDR1 is LNHDA and CDR2 SQIVND (reference sequence). The CDR3 DNA sequence: TGTGCCAGTAGTCCGGGGACTAGCGTGGGCTACGAGCAGTACTTC. Amino acid sequence: CASSPGTSVGYEQYF. The full variable domain, completed using reference TRBV19 and TRBJ2-7, is DGGITQSPKYLFRKEGQNVTLSCEQNLNHDAMYWYRQDPGQGLRLIYYSQIVNDFQKGDIAEGYSVSREKKESFPLTVTSAQKNPTAFYLCASSPGTSVGYEQYFGPGTRLTVT.

The chain is built from TRBV7-3 and TRBJ1-2; tentatively, D is TRBD1 (5 bases). The V gene's germline CDR1 is SGHTA and CDR2 FQGTGA. The CDR3 is 16 residues long. The V end was cut by 0 bases, the J end by 4 bases, with 15 bases between. This CDR3 reads CASSLTGETAGYGYTF. The CDR3 DNA reads as TGTGCCAGCAGCTTAACAGGGGAAACGGCGGGCTATGGCTACACCTTC.

V usage is TRBV6-5 and J usage is TRBJ2-1; 8 nucleotides match TRBD1. Germline-derived CDR1 and CDR2 are MNHEY and SVGAGI. CDR3 length equals 14 residues. The junction had 5 bases not matched to a gene; V was cut back by 5 bases and J by 5 bases. CDR3 coding DNA: TGTGCCAGCAGTCCCCAGGGGGCTGACAATGAGCAGTTCTTC. Residues: CASSPQGADNEQFF.

The sample holds one count of this clone. This chain links TRBV30 with TRBJ2-3, with D unclear. Germline CDR1 and CDR2: GTSNPN and SVGIG (reference sequence). V was trimmed by 0 bases and J by 1 base, leaving 11 bases between them. CDR3 length: 15 residues. Here the CDR3 reads CAWSVLRFRTDTQYF. For the CDR3, the DNA is TGTGCCTGGAGTGTTCTCAGGTTTCGCACAGATACGCAGTATTTT.

The CDR3 DNA reads as TGTGCCATCCGGAGACCGGGACAGGGGTTTGGAGGCTACACCTTC. Translating gives CAIRRPGQGFGGYTF. V is TRBV2 and J is TRBJ1-2; 10 nucleotides line up with TRBD1. V shed 10 bases, J shed 8 bases, and the junction held 16 bases outside the gene matches. Per germline, CDR1 SNHLY and CDR2 FYNNEI. This CDR3 comprises 15 residues. The full variable domain, its missing parts supplied by reference TRBV2 and TRBJ1-2, is EPEVTQTPSHQVTQMGQEVILRCVPISNHLYFYWYRQILGQKVEFLVSFYNNEISEKSEIFDDQFSVERPDGSNFTLKIRSTKLEDSAMYFCAIRRPGQGFGGYTFGSGTRLTVV.

This rearrangement joins TRBV19 to TRBJ2-7; D gene uncertain. This CDR3 spans 14 amino acids. Trimming cost V 0 bases and J 5 bases, with 11 bases left between them. CDR1 LNHDA and CDR2 SQIVND come from the germline V gene (reference sequence). The CDR3 coding sequence is TGTGCCAGTAGTATAGACGACGGCCAGGACGAGCAGTACTTC. It translates to CASSIDDGQDEQYF.